This T cell receptor beta chain was retrieved from a study of identical twins. Unique molecular identifiers were present on the cDNA, and a universal primer site came from template switching. TCRdb reanalysed the 5' RACE reads using MiXCR and keeps one entry per CDR3 protein. Here the sample spans around 480,000 distinct CDR3 sequences, roughly an eighth being singletons. This clonotype was detected only a few times. Its matching antigen is unknown. Findings and caveats of the study: Zero-insertion results could be subject to partial confounding by invariant MAIT and iNKT cells.

This CDR3 contains 18 residues. V trimming: 4 bases; J trimming: 5 bases; junction bases outside the gene matches: 18. Germline V gene sequence: CDR1 SGHDT, CDR2 YYEEEE. These data were also filed under a second study, of yellow fever vaccine responses in identical twins.

The chain recombines TRBV5-6 with TRBJ2-5; 9 bases align to TRBD1. The source is a woman aged 18-30 years in good health. Sequenced: CD4+ T cells sorted from blood. This chain's CDR3 is CASSLQTGGTFLSETQYF. The CDR3 DNA reads TGTGCCAGCAGCCTCCAGACAGGGGGTACTTTCCTTTCTGAGACCCAGTACTTC.